The 26 T cell receptor beta chains below come from one sample, sequenced in a study of T cells in Graves' hyperthyroidism and ophthalmopathy. Amplification yielded TCR beta CDR3 regions, with RNA transcripts as the source. HTBI primers drove first-round RT-PCR of the TCR CDR3. Via MiXCR, TCRdb re-called the multiplex PCR reads, giving one row per CDR3 protein. This sample has 300,000 to 400,000 distinct CDR3 sequences, with over 20% found just once. Material: blood. Source of these receptors: a woman between 45 and 60 years old with Graves' hyperthyroidism.

V usage is TRBV19 and J usage is TRBJ2-4, with D perhaps assigned TRBD1 or TRBD2 (5 bases each). The germline CDR1 and CDR2 sequences are LNHDA and SQIVND (reference sequence). CDR3 length: 16 residues. Trimming pared 5 bases from V and 1 base from J, leaving 15 bases between. The CDR3 here is CASSATGTNAKNIQYF. CDR3 nucleotides: TGTGCCAGTAGTGCAACGGGGACGAATGCCAAAAACATTCAGTACTTC.

This chain links TRBV2 with TRBJ2-6; the match to TRBD2 covers 12 bases. Germline CDR1 reads SNHLY; CDR2 reads FYNNEI. The CDR3 totals 20 residues. J lost 0 bases, V lost 4 bases, and 10 bases had no gene match. The CDR3 sequence: CASSAPIGLAGSSGANVLTF. The DNA for the CDR3 is TGTGCCAGCAGTGCCCCTATTGGACTAGCGGGATCCTCTGGGGCCAACGTCCTGACTTTC.

This clonotype has a count of ten or more. The V call is TRBV10-2, the J call TRBJ1-2; D ambiguous. Trimming shortened V by 3 bases and J by 7 bases, and 15 bases separated the two germline ends. CDR3 length: 14 residues. Germline CDR1 WSHSY, CDR2 SAAADI. This CDR3 reads CASSDSRTASGYTF. CDR3 in DNA: TGCGCCAGCAGTGATTCTAGAACGGCTTCTGGCTACACCTTC.

In this sample, this clonotype turned up a few times. The chain recombines TRBV18 with TRBJ1-1; 9 nucleotides match TRBD1. J gave up 3 bases and V 4 bases, and 9 bases lay outside the gene matches. The CDR3 sequence is 16 residues long. Germline V CDR1 and CDR2: KGHSH, LQKENI. CDR3 sequence: CASSRLAGQGYTEAFF. CDR3 DNA: TGTGCCAGCTCACGTTTAGCGGGACAGGGTTACACTGAAGCTTTCTTT.

Many counts were recorded for this clonotype. The chain is built from TRBV6-1 and TRBJ1-3, with TRBD1 matching over 7 bases. The germline CDR1 and CDR2 sequences are MNHNS and SASEGT. The CDR3 spans 16 residues. After removal of 6 bases from V and 0 bases from J, the junction contained 8 bases not matched to a gene. The CDR3 is CASRATGASSGNTIYF. The CDR3 DNA sequence: TGTGCCAGCAGGGCTACAGGGGCCAGCTCTGGAAACACCATATATTTT.

Many counts were recorded for this clonotype. The genes are TRBV3-1 and TRBJ2-5; D ambiguous. V lost 6 bases and J 4 bases, leaving 9 bases between the germline ends. Germline assignment: CDR1 LGHDT and CDR2 YNNKEL (reference sequence). There are 12 residues in the CDR3. The CDR3 coding sequence is TGTGCCAGCAGAAGGCGCCGAGAGACCCAGTACTTC. The encoded protein is CASRRRRETQYF.

In its sample, this clonotype was seen many times. The chain uses TRBV7-3 and TRBJ2-2; 9 bases agree with TRBD2. Germline V gene data show CDR1 as SGHTA and CDR2 as FQGTGA. V lost 0 bases and J lost 3; bases outside the gene matches: 5. The CDR3 consists of 17 residues. This CDR3 is CASSLTLGLADTGELFF. The CDR3 nucleotides read TGTGCCAGCAGCTTAACGTTGGGACTAGCCGACACCGGGGAGCTGTTTTTT.

This clonotype occurred a few times. V gene TRBV19 combines with J gene TRBJ2-1; D may be TRBD1 or TRBD2 (5 bases each). Per the germline V gene, CDR1 is LNHDA and CDR2 is SQIVND (reference sequence). The CDR3 length is 16 residues. The V end lost 1 base, the J end lost 2 bases, and 12 bases lay between the germline ends. CDR3 region: CASSIAQGPPYNEQFF. The CDR3 DNA sequence: TGTGCCAGTAGTATAGCCCAGGGACCCCCCTACAATGAGCAGTTCTTC.

The chain employs TRBV12-3 or TRBV12-4 and TRBJ1-2; no reliable D call. Trimming took 5 bases from V and 8 from J, leaving 18 bases between them. The CDR3 runs to 14 residues. The CDR3 spells CASSPAQAARGYTF. In DNA form, the CDR3 reads TGTGCCAGCAGTCCGGCCCAGGCGGCGAGAGGCTACACCTTC.

This rearrangement joins TRBV7-2 to TRBJ1-4, with 7 bases that match TRBD1. From germline, CDR1 is SGHTA and CDR2 FQGNSA. With 1 base clipped from V and 4 bases from J, the junction kept 3 bases outside the gene matches. The CDR3 totals 15 residues. As DNA, the CDR3 is TGTGCCAGCAGCTTAGTGACAGGGAGTAATGAAAAACTGTTTTTT. This sequence encodes CASSLVTGSNEKLFF. Together with reference TRBV7-2 and TRBJ1-4, the CDR3 gives the full variable domain: GAGVSQSPSNKVTEKGKDVELRCDPISGHTALYWYRQSLGQGLEFLIYFQGNSAPDKSGLPSDRFSAERTGGSVSTLTIQRTQQEDSAVYLCASSLVTGSNEKLFFGSGTQLSVL.

This clonotype was recorded at least ten times. The J gene is TRBJ1-1, the V gene TRBV28, with 8 bases aligning to TRBD1. This CDR3 is built from 15 residues. The germline CDR1 and CDR2 sequences are MDHEN and SYDVKM. J lost 4 bases, V lost 3 bases, and 7 bases had no gene match. CDR3 region: CASSFPVTGVTEAFF. The CDR3 nucleotides are TGTGCCAGCAGTTTTCCGGTGACAGGGGTCACTGAAGCTTTCTTT.

This clonotype occurred a few times. The chain is built from TRBV5-1 and TRBJ2-7; 9 nucleotides match TRBD2. V gave up 3 bases and J gave up 1 base; unmatched junction bases: 11. The CDR3 consists of 17 residues. Germline-derived CDR1 and CDR2 are SGHRS and YFSETQ. The CDR3 nucleotides read TGCGCCAGCAGCTATTCCCGACTAGCGGAAGGGTCCTACGAGCAGTACTTC. It encodes CASSYSRLAEGSYEQYF.

The table lists this clonotype with many counts. The chain employs TRBV28 and TRBJ2-6; D perhaps matches TRBD1 (5 bases). V was clipped by 5 bases and J by 1 base, with 15 bases between them. The CDR3 extends over 17 amino acids. CDR1 and CDR2 from the germline V gene are MDHEN and SYDVKM. For the CDR3, the DNA is TGTGCCAGCAGTCTTATCAGGGTGGGGTCTGGGGCCAACGTCCTGACTTTC. Encoded protein: CASSLIRVGSGANVLTF.

This clonotype was counted a few times. The chain links TRBV5-8 to TRBJ2-1, with 11 bases fitting TRBD2. Germline V gene data show CDR1 as SGHTS and CDR2 as YDEGEE. The trim removed 4 bases at V and 0 bases at J, leaving 9 bases unmatched. This CDR3 is 18 amino acids long. The CDR3 DNA is TGTGCCAGCAGCAAAACTAGCGGGAGTCGGCCCTCCTACAATGAGCAGTTCTTC. Its translation: CASSKTSGSRPSYNEQFF.

V gene TRBV6-2 or TRBV6-3 combines with J gene TRBJ2-2; TRBD2 is a possible D gene (5 bases). This CDR3 spans 14 amino acids. Trimming left V 5 bases short and J 3 bases short, with 10 bases between. The germline V gene has CDR1 MNHEY and CDR2 SVGEGT. The CDR3 loop reads CASSDGIYTGELFF. CDR3 sequence (DNA): TGTGCCAGCAGTGACGGGATCTACACCGGGGAGCTGTTTTTT.

In its sample, this clonotype was seen many times. The chain uses TRBV5-1 and TRBJ2-1, with TRBD2 identical over 8 bases. CDR1 is SGHRS and CDR2 is YFSETQ in the germline V gene. The J segment lost 6 bases and the V segment lost 3 bases, leaving 8 bases of the junction unmatched. The CDR3 loop spans 15 amino acids. CDR3 loop: CASSWGSGNVNEQFF. The CDR3 DNA reads TGCGCCAGCAGCTGGGGTAGCGGGAACGTCAATGAGCAGTTCTTC. The whole variable domain, filled in from reference TRBV5-1 and TRBJ2-1, reads KAGVTQTPRYLIKTRGQQVTLSCSPISGHRSVSWYQQTPGQGLQFLFEYFSETQRNKGNFPGRFSGRQFSNSRSEMNVSTLELGDSALYLCASSWGSGNVNEQFFGPGTRLTVL.

This clonotype was found many times. This chain links TRBV27 with TRBJ1-2; D not resolved. Per germline, CDR1 MNHEY and CDR2 SMNVEV (reference sequence). With 4 bases removed from V and 4 bases from J, the gap between germline ends came to 19 bases. The CDR3 runs 16 residues. CDR3 nucleotide sequence: TGTGCCAGCAGTTCACCTAACCGGGGAGCGTTCTATGGCTACACCTTC. Amino acid sequence: CASSSPNRGAFYGYTF.

Ten or more counts support this clonotype. CDR3 sequence reads: CAWNRGPVEAFF. For the CDR3, the DNA is TGTGCCTGGAACAGGGGCCCTGTTGAAGCTTTCTTT. V gene TRBV30 combines with J gene TRBJ1-1, with 7 bases identical to TRBD1. Germline values: CDR1 GTSNPN, CDR2 SVGIG (reference sequence). CDR3 size: 12 residues. Germline trimming cut 4 bases from V and 7 bases from J; bases unmatched to any gene: 6.

This clonotype was seen repeatedly, ten times or more. J is TRBJ2-2 and V is TRBV10-3, with 10 bases matching TRBD2. The CDR3 spans 15 residues. The junction had 7 bases not matched to a gene; V was cut back by 5 bases and J by 7 bases. In germline, CDR1 is ENHRY, CDR2 SYGVKD. CDR3 in DNA: TGTGCCATCAGTCCCGGGACTAGCGTTTTCGGGGAGCTGTTTTTT. Translated, it gives CAISPGTSVFGELFF.

In this sample, this clonotype turned up a few times. The chain uses TRBV5-6 and TRBJ1-2; 8 bases are shared with TRBD1. V lost 3 bases and J lost 8; bases outside the gene matches: 6. Germline CDR1 and CDR2: SGHDT and YYEEEE. CDR3 length: 13 amino acids. The CDR3 here is CASSYVGDRGYTF. The CDR3 DNA reads as TGTGCCAGCAGCTACGTCGGGGACAGGGGCTACACCTTC.

Turning to this clonotype: In this CDR3 the conserved last residue, phenylalanine or tryptophan, is missing, so a read error is likely. The V and J genes are TRBV7-2 and TRBJ2-3; 7 bases agree with TRBD2. With 0 bases clipped from V and 1 base from J, the junction kept 4 bases outside the gene matches. Germline V gene sequence: CDR1 SGHTA, CDR2 FQGNSA. This CDR3 comprises 16 residues. CDR3 sequence reads: CASSLAGGGGTDTQYL. The CDR3 nucleotides are TGTGCCAGCAGCTTAGCGGGCGGGGGAGGCACAGATACGCAGTATCTT.

This clonotype was found a few times. CDR3 loop: CASSIGGASNQPQHF. CDR3 DNA: TGTGCCAGTAGTATAGGGGGGGCCAGCAATCAGCCCCAGCATTTT. This chain uses TRBV19 with TRBJ1-5; D may be TRBD1 (6 bases). The CDR3 consists of 15 residues. Germline loops: CDR1 LNHDA, CDR2 SQIVND (reference sequence). Trimming left V 1 base short and J 1 base short, with 8 bases between.

Many counts were recorded for this clonotype. V gene TRBV20-1 combines with J gene TRBJ2-3; 11 nucleotides agree with TRBD2. With 2 bases clipped from V and 2 bases from J, the junction kept 6 bases outside the gene matches. CDR1 and CDR2 (germline): DFQATT, SNEGSKA (reference sequence). The CDR3 is 16 amino acids. CDR3 protein: CSARSGTSGHTDTQYF. In DNA, the CDR3 is TGCAGTGCTAGATCCGGGACTAGCGGCCACACAGATACGCAGTATTTT.

V usage is TRBV6-1 and J usage is TRBJ1-2; D ambiguous. The CDR3 extends over 14 amino acids. Germline CDR1 is MNHNS and CDR2 is SASEGT. The germline V and J ends were trimmed by 2 bases and 6 bases, with 13 bases remaining between them. The CDR3 region has the DNA TGTGCCAGCAGTGAAATCCCGAGGGCGAATGGCTACACCTTC. Translating it yields CASSEIPRANGYTF.

CDR3 nucleotides: TGTGCCAGCAGCGTAGTGGGCGGGAGACCGTTCTTC. Its protein is CASSVVGGRPFF. J is TRBJ2-1 and V is TRBV9, with 7 bases identical to TRBD2. Germline V gene sequence: CDR1 SGDLS, CDR2 YYNGEE. The CDR3 spans 12 residues. V lost 0 bases, J lost 15 bases, and 6 bases stayed unmatched.

The chain recombines TRBV11-2 with TRBJ1-2; D is uncertain. The V and J ends lost 2 bases and 2 bases respectively, with 15 bases between them. CDR1 is SGHAT, CDR2 FQNNGV, per germline. CDR3 length: 16 residues. CDR3 amino acids: CASSLYSGEENYGYTF. Written as DNA, the CDR3 is TGTGCCAGCAGCTTATATTCCGGGGAAGAGAACTATGGCTACACCTTC. The full variable domain, with the rest looked up from reference TRBV11-2 and TRBJ1-2, is EAGVAQSPRYKIIEKRQSVAFWCNPISGHATLYWYQQILGQGPKLLIQFQNNGVVDDSQLPKDRFSAERLKGVDSTLKIQPAKLEDSAVYLCASSLYSGEENYGYTFGSGTRLTVV.